What follows is one TCR beta chain and its context. Its antigen has not been determined. No much larger clone exists at a distance of one base, and base qualities are not known. Collaborating institutions collected whole blood in K2EDTA tubes following their own protocols. Collaborator samples were shipped for TCRbeta analysis as frozen whole blood, isolated PBMCs, or DNA extracted from either sample type. This record belongs to a study of blood T cell repertoires in COVID-19 (dated by TCRdb to 2018 to 2021). With respect to the entire study: Samples from collaborators originated in the United States, Italy and Spain and spanned both the acute and convalescent phases of COVID-19. The material from the prospective study consisted of cDNA or gDNA derived from T cells, B-cell-depleted T cells, or PBMCs. Where available, HLA class I and class II types were obtained from metadata supplied by the sample provider rather than from assay-based typing. The samples were drawn from two sources: the first 160 participants of the ongoing ImmuneRACE study, and 950 to 1,500 subjects contributed by 6 global collaborators. Sample metadata almost always included a de-identified subject ID, COVID-19 status, age in years and sex. The repertoires were made available in a free public database intended to serve as a resource for research on the immune response to SARS-CoV-2. Subjects who had been exposed to COVID-19, were actively infected with it, or had recovered from it provided the deeply sampled blood TCRbeta repertoires that made up the dataset.

The full study reports these points: The quantity of clinical and demographic metadata differed by source and by participant and was supplied without curation.

Counted from cysteine to phenylalanine, this CDR3 has 16 amino acids. Just the 48-base CDR3 DNA is kept, in frame starting at base 1. Reading the germline V gene (reference sequence) gives CDR1 MNHEY and CDR2 SMNVEV. Unmatched junction bases come to 11, with V trimmed by 3 bases and J by 9 bases. TCRbeta CDR3 regions were amplified from genomic DNA by means of the immunoSEQ Assay, a bias-controlled multiplex PCR. Per the authors' processing: Nucleated cell counts per sample were estimated from amplification of reference gene primers within the assay. Sequence reads were collapsed and filtered to measure the absolute abundance of every unique TCRbeta CDR3 rearrangement. For each sample, productive Simpson clonality was calculated as the square root of Simpson's diversity index across productive rearrangements. TCRdb mirrors the immuneACCESS table, restricted to in-frame sequences. Some clones are absent from its copies; in checked studies, under half trace to an unresolved V gene, and the reason for the others is unknown. D and trimming were read from the DNA, whereas the V and J calls and clone size are those reported in that table. This sample holds about 72,000 clones; 65% to 90% were observed only once. The ten largest clones take up roughly a tenth of the sample.

The chain links TRBV27 with TRBJ2-1; TRBD2 lines up with 10 middle nucleotides. The TCR was taken from a man in his 70s with active or convalescent COVID-19. Material for sequencing was peripheral blood. The CDR3 region reads CASSFFPSGSYSEQFF. The DNA reads as follows: TGTGCCAGCAGTTTTTTTCCTAGCGGGAGCTATAGTGAGCAGTTCTTC.